This TCR beta chain was captured by sequencing in a study of vaccination and CD4 T cells after COVID-19. Overall study context: Recovered patients in the cohort numbered six men and four women, two of them Hispanic.

V was cut by 3 bases and J by 1 base, with 15 bases left in between. The length of the CDR3 is 16 residues. Germline V gene lookup returns CDR1 SEHNR and CDR2 FQNEAQ (reference sequence). This clonotype was seen a handful of times. The target antigen is unknown. The assay that was used to sequence DNA from cultured CD4+ T cells was the Oncomine TCR Beta short-read assay. TCRdb passed the PCR reads through MiXCR, listing each CDR3 protein once. The sample includes 5,800 or so distinct CDR3 sequences, nearly 70% of them seen just once. The treatment here: roughly ten-day PBMC culture with coronavirus spike peptide pools or control peptides (ViraFEST assay).

This TCR was recovered from a human donor who had recovered from COVID-19. Input material: CD4+ T cells from blood, cultured in vitro. The chain uses TRBV7-9 and TRBJ2-5; D may be TRBD1 (6 bases). The CDR3 protein is CASSLAGTYFQETQYF. The CDR3 coding sequence is TGTGCCAGCAGCTTGGCAGGGACATACTTCCAAGAGACCCAGTACTTC.